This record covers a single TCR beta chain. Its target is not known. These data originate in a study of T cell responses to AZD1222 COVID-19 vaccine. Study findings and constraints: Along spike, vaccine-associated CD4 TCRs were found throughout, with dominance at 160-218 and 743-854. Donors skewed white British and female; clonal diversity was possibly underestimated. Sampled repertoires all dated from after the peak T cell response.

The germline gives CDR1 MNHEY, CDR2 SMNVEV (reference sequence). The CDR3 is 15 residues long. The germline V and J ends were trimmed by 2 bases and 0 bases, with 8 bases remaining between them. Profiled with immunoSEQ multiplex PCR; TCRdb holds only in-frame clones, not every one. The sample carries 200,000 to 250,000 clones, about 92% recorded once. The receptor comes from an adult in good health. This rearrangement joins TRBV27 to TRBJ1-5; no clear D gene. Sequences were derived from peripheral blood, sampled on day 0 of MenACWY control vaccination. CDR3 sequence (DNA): TGTGCCAGCAGTTTAACCAGAAATAGCAATCAGCCCCAGCATTTT. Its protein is CASSLTRNSNQPQHF.